The source of this TCR beta chain is a study of T cells in tuberculosis. Study overall: The T cells targeted glucose monomycolate, a mycobacterial lipid, via CD1B.

The study, taken as a whole, reports: Using the GMM-specific repertoire gave about 87% accuracy versus 70% with motifs.

This CDR3 spans 16 amino acids. The V gene's germline CDR1 is SGHNT and CDR2 YENEEA. With 4 bases clipped from V and 5 bases from J, the junction kept 7 bases outside the gene matches. The data were produced by immunoSEQ multiplex PCR, yet TCRdb's version contains in-frame clones alone and is incomplete. The sample has 29,000 or so clones; 90% to 95% are singletons. About this clone itself: Its matching antigen is unknown.

The clonotype was recovered from a donor aged 5 to 30 with latent tuberculosis or without tuberculosis infection. The chain combines TRBV11-3 with TRBJ2-2; TRBD1 matches at 10 bases. Input material: PBMCs. The CDR3 is CASSSWGQGFTGELFF. As DNA, the CDR3 is TGTGCCAGCAGCTCATGGGGACAGGGGTTTACCGGGGAGCTGTTTTTT. The full variable domain, in which reference TRBV11-3 and TRBJ2-2 provide the parts outside the CDR3, is EAGVVQSPRYKIIEKKQPVAFWCNPISGHNTLYWYLQNLGQGPELLIRYENEEAVDDSQLPKDRFSAERLKGVDSTLKIQPAELGDSAVYLCASSSWGQGFTGELFFGEGSRLTVL.